One and the same sample provided the 30 T cell receptor beta chains below, sequenced in a study of T cell responses to AZD1222 COVID-19 vaccine. Only in-frame clones appear in the TCRdb table, and some are missing; sequencing was by immunoSEQ multiplex PCR. The data contain about 120,000 clones, roughly 88% of them singletons. The sample consisted of peripheral blood, taken on day 0 of AZD1222 vaccination. All receptors come from an adult in good health.

This chain uses TRBV5-1 with TRBJ1-1, with 9 bases that match TRBD1. V shed 0 bases, J shed 7 bases, and the junction held 13 bases outside the gene matches. This CDR3 spans 17 amino acids. Germline V gene data show CDR1 as SGHRS and CDR2 as YFSETQ. In DNA form, the CDR3 reads TGCGCCAGCAGCTTGGCCGGTGTACAGGGGGCTAAAATTGAAGCTTTCTTT. Translated: CASSLAGVQGAKIEAFF.

V gene TRBV28 combines with J gene TRBJ2-6, with a weak D call TRBD2 (5 bases). Germline V CDR1 and CDR2: MDHEN, SYDVKM. V shed 8 bases and J shed 4 bases, with 21 bases lying between them. The CDR3 loop spans 17 amino acids. CDR3 in DNA: TGTGCCAGCGGACTCTTCAATGAGGGAACGGGGGCCAACGTCCTGACTTTC. It encodes CASGLFNEGTGANVLTF.

In its sample, this clone was seen once. The CDR3 loop reads CASSHPSSYNSPLHF. The CDR3 nucleotides read TGCGCCAGCAGTCATCCCAGCAGTTATAATTCACCCCTCCACTTT. V and J are TRBV23-1 and TRBJ1-6; D call uncertain. Being an ORF, TRBV23-1 has a function that is uncertain. V was cut by 3 bases and J by 4 bases, with 10 bases left in between. The CDR3 extends over 15 amino acids.

The V gene is TRBV5-1, the J gene TRBJ2-7, with TRBD2 identical over 9 bases. J lost 0 bases, V lost 1 base, and 2 bases had no gene match. The germline V gene encodes CDR1 SGHRS and CDR2 YFSETQ. This CDR3 contains 15 residues. CDR3 sequence: CASSLLAGASYEQYF. The DNA of the CDR3 is TGCGCCAGCAGCTTGTTAGCGGGGGCCTCCTACGAGCAGTACTTC. Complete variable domain (other parts from reference TRBV5-1 and TRBJ2-7): KAGVTQTPRYLIKTRGQQVTLSCSPISGHRSVSWYQQTPGQGLQFLFEYFSETQRNKGNFPGRFSGRQFSNSRSEMNVSTLELGDSALYLCASSLLAGASYEQYFGPGTRLTVT.

V usage is TRBV6-5 and J usage is TRBJ1-2, with 8 bases aligning to TRBD1. CDR1 MNHEY and CDR2 SVGAGI come from the germline V gene. The CDR3 has 15 residues. Losses at the gene ends were 6 bases for V and 4 bases for J; bases not matched to a gene: 10. Written as DNA, the CDR3 is TGTGCCAGCAGGCCTACCTTGGGACAGGCCTATGGCTACACCTTC. Translation: CASRPTLGQAYGYTF.

The count of this clone is one. The V and J genes are TRBV21-1 and TRBJ1-2; TRBD1, as called in the table, went unchecked against the DNA. TRBV21-1 is marked as a pseudogene. The CDR3 is made up of 14 amino acids. CDR3: CASSPHRGGYGYTF. The CDR3 DNA reads TGTGCCAGCAGCCCCCACAGGGGAGGCTATGGCTACACCTTC.

This sequence joins TRBV24-1 and TRBJ2-1; a possible D gene is TRBD1 (5 bases). The germline V and J ends were trimmed by 5 bases and 3 bases, with 10 bases remaining between them. The CDR3 sequence is 14 residues long. Germline loops: CDR1 KGHDR, CDR2 SFDVKD. CDR3 sequence reads: CATSGQGGYNEQFF. DNA for the CDR3: TGTGCCACCAGTGGGCAGGGCGGCTACAATGAGCAGTTCTTC.

The chain has TRBV20-1 and TRBJ1-6; D is unclear. The germline V and J ends were trimmed by 3 bases and 0 bases, with 12 bases remaining between them. The CDR3 extends over 16 amino acids. Germline V gene lookup returns CDR1 DFQATT and CDR2 SNEGSKA (reference sequence). DNA of the CDR3: TGCAGTGCTAGTGAGGTACTAAGCTCCTATAATTCACCCCTCCACTTT. Amino acids: CSASEVLSSYNSPLHF.

The rearrangement links TRBV5-1 to TRBJ1-3, with D possibly TRBD1 on 5 matching bases. Trimming pared 3 bases from V and 0 bases from J, leaving 10 bases between. The CDR3 has 15 amino acids. Germline V CDR1 and CDR2: SGHRS, YFSETQ. CDR3: CASSSDILSGNTIYF. DNA of the CDR3: TGCGCCAGCAGCTCGGACATACTCTCTGGAAACACCATATATTTT.

The CDR3 DNA sequence: TGCGCCAGCGGGCAGACAGGATCATCTGGGGCCAACGTCCTGACTTTC. Protein: CASGQTGSSGANVLTF. The gene calls are TRBV5-1 and TRBJ2-6, with D possibly TRBD1 on 6 matching bases. The V gene lost 7 bases and the J gene lost 1 base, with 15 bases spanning the gap. The CDR3 is 16 amino acids. Germline values: CDR1 SGHRS, CDR2 YFSETQ.

The chain combines TRBV5-1 with TRBJ2-5; D remains ambiguous. This CDR3 is built from 13 residues. From germline, CDR1 is SGHRS and CDR2 YFSETQ. V lost 1 base, J lost 4 bases, and 8 bases lay in between. CDR3 in DNA: TGCGCCAGCAGCTTGCCTTATATAGAGACCCAGTACTTC. It specifies CASSLPYIETQYF.

The chain carries TRBV2 and TRBJ1-1; 7 bases line up with TRBD1. From germline, CDR1 is SNHLY and CDR2 FYNNEI. V shed 1 base, J shed 2 bases, and the junction held 4 bases outside the gene matches. The CDR3 is 15 amino acids. The CDR3 region has the DNA TGTGCCAGCAGTGAAGACAGGGGATTAAACACTGAAGCTTTCTTT. Amino acids: CASSEDRGLNTEAFF.

The CDR3 region is CASSYKRGGNNEQFF. The CDR3 coding sequence is TGTGCCAGCAGTTACAAGCGGGGGGGCAACAATGAGCAGTTCTTC. V usage is TRBV6-2 or TRBV6-3 and J usage is TRBJ2-1; 10 bases are a match to TRBD2. Trimming cost V 2 bases and J 5 bases; bases outside gene matches: 3. This CDR3 comprises 15 residues. Germline V gives CDR1 MNHEY, CDR2 SVGEGT.

The V call is TRBV7-2, the J call TRBJ1-5; 8 bases line up with TRBD1. The V and J ends lost 2 bases and 6 bases, in that order; junction bases with no gene match: 6. Per the germline V gene, CDR1 is SGHTA and CDR2 is FQGNSA. This CDR3 is built from 15 residues. Written as DNA, the CDR3 is TGTGCCAGCAGCTTATCGACAGGGGCGGCTCAGCCCCAGCATTTT. Residues: CASSLSTGAAQPQHF.

The chain couples TRBV7-3 to TRBJ2-5, with TRBD2 identical over 9 bases. From germline, CDR1 is SGHTA and CDR2 FQGTGA. V shed 2 bases and J 5 bases; nucleotides not matched to a gene: 9. CDR3 length: 16 amino acids. The CDR3 bases are TGTGCCAGCAGCTTAGGTCAAGCGGGGGGTACGGAGACCCAGTACTTC. It yields the protein CASSLGQAGGTETQYF. Based on the CDR3 plus reference TRBV7-3 and TRBJ2-5, the full variable domain is GAGVSQTPSNKVTEKGKYVELRCDPISGHTALYWYRQSLGQGPEFLIYFQGTGAADDSGLPNDRFFAVRPEGSVSTLKIQRTERGDSAVYLCASSLGQAGGTETQYFGPGTRLLVL.

The rearrangement joins TRBV28 to TRBJ1-2, with 10 bases identical to TRBD1. The CDR3 runs to 14 residues. Losses at the gene ends were 5 bases for V and 7 bases for J; bases not matched to a gene: 7. The germline CDR1 and CDR2 sequences are MDHEN and SYDVKM. The chain's CDR3 is CASSAPGQGFGYTF. In nucleotides, the CDR3 is TGTGCCAGCAGTGCCCCGGGACAGGGGTTTGGCTACACCTTC.

This clone occurred once. This chain uses TRBV5-6 with TRBJ1-2; the match to TRBD1 covers 7 bases. Trimming cost V 1 base and J 2 bases; bases outside gene matches: 2. The V gene's germline CDR1 is SGHDT and CDR2 YYEEEE. The CDR3 extends over 14 amino acids. The CDR3 bases are TGTGCCAGCAGCTTGACGACAGGGAACTATGGCTACACCTTC. Its protein is CASSLTTGNYGYTF.

This chain links TRBV7-6 with TRBJ1-4; D not resolved. Trimming took off 5 bases at V and 2 bases at J, with 12 bases between the two ends. CDR3 length: 15 amino acids. CDR1 and CDR2 (germline): SGHVS, FNYEAQ. The DNA of the CDR3 is TGTGCCAGCAGCCTCGGACGCGCGACTAATGAAAAACTGTTTTTT. Translating it yields CASSLGRATNEKLFF. The whole variable domain, filled in from reference TRBV7-6 and TRBJ1-4, reads GAGVSQSPRYKVTKRGQDVALRCDPISGHVSLYWYRQALGQGPEFLTYFNYEAQQDKSGLPNDRFSAERPEGSISTLTIQRTEQRDSAMYRCASSLGRATNEKLFFGSGTQLSVL.

The rearrangement links TRBV7-9 to TRBJ2-1; D is undetermined. The ends were cut back, 1 base at V and 0 bases at J, with 7 bases in the middle. This CDR3 contains 15 residues. Germline V gene data show CDR1 as SEHNR and CDR2 as FQNEAQ (reference sequence). CDR3 protein: CASSLGDFSYNEQFF. The CDR3 DNA sequence: TGTGCCAGCAGCTTAGGAGATTTCTCCTACAATGAGCAGTTCTTC. The full variable domain, in which reference TRBV7-9 and TRBJ2-1 provide the parts outside the CDR3, is DTGVSQNPRHKITKRGQNVTFRCDPISEHNRLYWYRQTLGQGPEFLTYFQNEAQLEKSRLLSDRFSAERPKGSFSTLEIQRTEQGDSAMYLCASSLGDFSYNEQFFGPGTRLTVL.

The V call is TRBV14, the J call TRBJ1-2, with 7 bases matching TRBD1. The V gene's germline CDR1 is SGHDN and CDR2 FVKESK. J was trimmed by 5 bases and V by 1 base; bases with no gene match: 7. The CDR3 is made up of 15 amino acids. CDR3 in DNA: TGTGCCAGCAGCCAAGCCAGACAGGGCCGGTATGGCTACACCTTC. This translates into CASSQARQGRYGYTF. Full variable domain (missing parts from reference TRBV14 and TRBJ1-2): EAGVTQFPSHSVIEKGQTVTLRCDPISGHDNLYWYRRVMGKEIKFLLHFVKESKQDESGMPNNRFLAERTGGTYSTLKVQPAELEDSGVYFCASSQARQGRYGYTFGSGTRLTVV.

The chain has TRBV6-5 and TRBJ1-2; the D gene is possibly TRBD1 (5 bases). This CDR3 contains 15 residues. Germline CDR1 is MNHEY and CDR2 is SVGAGI. The ends were cut back, 4 bases at V and 4 bases at J, with 16 bases in the middle. The CDR3 protein is CASSWGKTGSYGYTF. The CDR3 DNA is TGTGCCAGCAGTTGGGGCAAGACCGGGAGCTATGGCTACACCTTC.

This chain joins TRBV10-3 and TRBJ1-4, with D hard to call. The V end lost 1 base, the J end lost 4 bases, and 7 bases lay between the germline ends. In germline, CDR1 is ENHRY, CDR2 SYGVKD. The CDR3 contains 14 residues. For the CDR3, the DNA is TGTGCCATCAGTGAGTACCTGAATAATGAAAAACTGTTTTTT. Its translation: CAISEYLNNEKLFF.

The rearrangement links TRBV5-6 to TRBJ1-3, with a tentative D call TRBD1 (5 bases). The germline V gene encodes CDR1 SGHDT and CDR2 YYEEEE. V gave up 6 bases and J gave up 3 bases, with 13 bases separating them. CDR3 size: 14 residues. The DNA of the CDR3 is TGTGCCAGCAACCCGGGGCTTAATGGAAACACCATATATTTT. Its translation: CASNPGLNGNTIYF.

The rearrangement uses TRBV12-3 or TRBV12-4 and TRBJ1-1; the match to TRBD1 covers 8 bases. This CDR3 comprises 13 residues. The V segment lost 6 bases and the J segment 5 bases; nucleotides outside the gene matches: 5. Written as DNA, the CDR3 is TGTGCCAGCAGACAGGGGGGTGTGACTGAAGCTTTCTTT. Encoded protein: CASRQGGVTEAFF.

With respect to this clone: The same CDR3 also results from other DNA sequences found in this sample. CDR3 region: CASSPNEGQGKRITEAFF. The CDR3 nucleotides read TGTGCCAGCAGCCCGAATGAGGGACAGGGGAAGCGAATTACCGAAGCTTTCTTT. The genes are TRBV7-3 and TRBJ1-1, with 10 bases that match TRBD1. V was pared by 5 bases and J by 8 bases, with 20 bases of the junction left unmatched. Germline V CDR1 and CDR2: SGHTA, FQGTGA. The CDR3 loop spans 18 amino acids. The full variable domain, rest sourced from reference TRBV7-3 and TRBJ1-1, is GAGVSQTPSNKVTEKGKYVELRCDPISGHTALYWYRQSLGQGPEFLIYFQGTGAADDSGLPNDRFFAVRPEGSVSTLKIQRTERGDSAVYLCASSPNEGQGKRITEAFFGQGTRLTVV.

V and J are TRBV3-1 (or the pseudogene TRBV3-2) and TRBJ1-6; 7 bases fit TRBD1. J gave up 8 bases and V 1 base, and 8 bases lay outside the gene matches. Germline V gene sequence: CDR1 LGHDT, CDR2 YNNKEL (reference sequence). This CDR3 is 16 amino acids long. In DNA form, the CDR3 reads TGTGCCAGCAGCCAAGGTGCAGGGGGGGGACATTCACCCCTCCACTTT. Its protein product is CASSQGAGGGHSPLHF.

The chain joins TRBV6-5 to TRBJ1-4; the D is unclear. V was pared by 7 bases and J by 0 bases, with 9 bases between. This CDR3 region has 14 residues. In germline, CDR1 is MNHEY, CDR2 SVGAGI. For the CDR3, the DNA is TGTGCCAGCAAAGGCGATTCAACTAATGAAAAACTGTTTTTT. It codes for CASKGDSTNEKLFF.

This clone appeared a few times. The CDR3 coding sequence is TGTGCCAGCAGTGAAGCACAGGGTACCACTGAAGCTTTCTTT. Its translation: CASSEAQGTTEAFF. This rearrangement joins TRBV2 to TRBJ1-1; a weak D match, TRBD1 (6 bases). V dropped 0 bases and J dropped 4 bases, with 9 bases sitting between them. The CDR3 runs to 14 residues. CDR1 SNHLY and CDR2 FYNNEI come from the germline V gene. The full variable domain, completed using reference TRBV2 and TRBJ1-1, is EPEVTQTPSHQVTQMGQEVILRCVPISNHLYFYWYRQILGQKVEFLVSFYNNEISEKSEIFDDQFSVERPDGSNFTLKIRSTKLEDSAMYFCASSEAQGTTEAFFGQGTRLTVV.

V and J are TRBV6-2 or TRBV6-3 and TRBJ1-2, with 7 bases identical to TRBD1. Looked up from germline, CDR1 is MNHEY and CDR2 is SVGEGT. This CDR3 is 13 amino acids long. Germline trimming cut 2 bases from V and 6 bases from J; bases unmatched to any gene: 3. In nucleotides, the CDR3 is TGTGCCAGCAGTTACGGACAGGTTGATGGCTACACCTTC. It translates to CASSYGQVDGYTF.

The chain carries TRBV21-1 and TRBJ1-2. TRBV21-1 is tagged as a pseudogene. CDR3 length equals 14 residues. Written as DNA, the CDR3 is TGTGCCAGCTGGGGCAGGGACCTTAACTATGGCTACACCTTC. Translation gives CASWGRDLNYGYTF.